The clone carrying this T cell receptor (beta chain) was observed at least ten times. Preparation of the TCRbeta library was carried out with unique molecular identifiers. From the PCR reads, TCRdb called clonotypes with MiXCR, one entry per CDR3 protein. The repertoire holds roughly 300,000 distinct CDR3 sequences, with around a tenth as singletons. This sample is part of a study of T-cell reconstitution after alpha-beta-depleted transplantation in children. Trimming shortened V by 5 bases and J by 10 bases, and 3 bases separated the two germline ends. There are 9 residues in the CDR3. CDR1 SGHTA and CDR2 FQGNSA come from the germline V gene.

V gene TRBV7-2 combines with J gene TRBJ2-1, with no clear D. Sequencing used peripheral blood, obtained 180 days after TCRalphabeta/CD19-depleted stem cell transplant. The receptor was derived from a male patient aged 2 to 9 who had a stem cell transplant for chronic granulomatous disease, so the T cells may come from the graft donor. Here the CDR3 DNA reads TGTGCCAGCAGCCGAGAGCAGTTCTTC. This codes for CASSREQFF. Filled out from reference TRBV7-2 and TRBJ2-1, the complete variable domain reads GAGVSQSPSNKVTEKGKDVELRCDPISGHTALYWYRQSLGQGLEFLIYFQGNSAPDKSGLPSDRFSAERTGGSVSTLTIQRTQQEDSAVYLCASSREQFFGPGTRLTVL.